One sample yielded the 15 T cell receptor beta chains listed below, sequenced in a study of T cells in women clearing cervical HPV infection. Repertoires were generated with immunoSEQ multiplex PCR, while TCRdb's copy carries only in-frame clones and drops some. The table counts around 30,000 clones; approximately 3% lies in the top ten. Source material: blood buffy coat. The receptors stem from a woman between 18 and 69 years old with a cervical HPV16 infection that either progressed to CIN3+ or cleared (not recorded which).

CDR3 residues: CASSLSGGPADTQYF. The covered CDR3 bases are TGTGCCAGCAGCCTGAGCGGGGGTCCTGCAGATACG. The chain combines TRBV7-3 with TRBJ2-3; 8 nucleotides match TRBD2. The missing CDR3 end, 3 residues past where the read stops, is filled in from the germline J gene. With 5 bases clipped from V and 4 bases from J, the junction kept 8 bases outside the gene matches. The CDR3 sequence is 15 residues long. Germline-derived CDR1 and CDR2 are SGHTA and FQGTGA.

Remarks on this clone: The read gets to within 3 residues of the CDR3 end, and the germline J gene fills in the rest. The gene calls are TRBV7-9 and TRBJ2-3; 8 bases line up with TRBD1. The CDR3 contains 15 residues. In germline, CDR1 is SEHNR, CDR2 FQNEAQ (reference sequence). The ends lost 5 bases at V and 4 bases at J; junction bases unmatched: 8. CDR3 bases read: TGTGCCAGCAGCCCATTGACAGGGGCTTCAGATACG. Translated: CASSPLTGASDT. The CDR3 as a whole reads CASSPLTGASDTQYF.

Of note for this clone: The missing CDR3 end, 3 residues past where the read stops, is filled in from the germline J gene. The rearrangement links TRBV5-1 to TRBJ2-1; TRBD2 matches 7 bases. CDR3 size: 15 residues. Germline V gene lookup returns CDR1 SGHRS and CDR2 YFSETQ. V shed 6 bases and J 2 bases; nucleotides not matched to a gene: 8. The part of the CDR3 DNA that was read is TGCGCCAGCAACCCCACAAGCGGGGCCTACAATGAG. Residues: CASNPTSGAYNE. The CDR3 as a whole reads CASNPTSGAYNEQFF.

As to this clone: The missing CDR3 end, 3 residues past where the read stops, is filled in from the germline J gene. The chain joins TRBV18 to TRBJ1-2, with 7 bases aligning to TRBD1. This CDR3 spans 19 amino acids. Germline CDR1 KGHSH, CDR2 LQKENI. V lost 0 bases, J lost 4 bases, and 17 bases stayed unmatched. CDR3 region: CASSPPEQGNSVGSYGYTF. The DNA read from the CDR3 is TGTGCCAGCTCACCACCCGAACAGGGGAACAGCGTCGGGTCCTATGGC.

A note on this clone: The read falls 3 residues short of the CDR3 end, and the missing part is taken from the germline J gene. The V call is TRBV20-1, the J call TRBJ2-2; possibly TRBD1 for D (6 bases). CDR1 DFQATT and CDR2 SNEGSKA come from the germline V gene (reference sequence). The length of the CDR3 is 15 residues. CDR3 DNA (partial): TGCAGTGCTATGAACAGGGAAGCCTATAATTCACCG. Its translation: CSAMNREAYNSP. The full CDR3 protein is CSAMNREAYNSPLFF.

The covered CDR3 bases are TGCGCCAGCAGTGAGTGGCCAGAGGGCACTGAA. Translation: CASSEWPEGTE. The complete CDR3 sequence is CASSEWPEGTEAFF. The chain is built from TRBV10-1 and TRBJ1-1; no clear D gene. Coverage ceases 3 residues before the CDR3 finishes, and the germline J gene fills in the end. Germline V lookup: CDR1 WNHNN, CDR2 SYGVQD (reference sequence). The CDR3 runs 14 residues. V lost 1 base and J lost 4, with 10 bases in between.

Concerning this clone itself: The read ends 3 residues early relative to the CDR3; the germline J gene fills the gap. The chain couples TRBV19 to TRBJ1-3; D remains unclear. The CDR3 contains 12 residues. Trimming stripped 11 bases from V and 1 base from J, with 9 bases between. CDR1 is LNHDA and CDR2 is SQIVND in the germline V gene (reference sequence). The CDR3 loop is CASSFSGNTIYF. CDR3 DNA, as far as it was read: TGTGCCTCCTCCTTTTCTGGAAACACC.

To note about this clone: Read coverage stops 3 residues before the CDR3 terminus; the germline J gene supplies the remainder. The chain carries TRBV7-6 and TRBJ1-2; possibly TRBD1 for D (5 bases). This CDR3 comprises 14 residues. In germline, CDR1 is SGHVS, CDR2 FNYEAQ. CDR3 sequence reads: CASSLGGAPYDYTF. CDR3 DNA, as far as it was read: TGTGCCAGCAGCTTAGGGGGCGCGCCCTACGAC.

CDR3 amino acids: CASSQALGTAQETQYF. The DNA read from the CDR3 is TGCGCCAGCAGCCAGGCCCTGGGGACAGCTCAAGAGACG. This chain connects TRBV4-1 to TRBJ2-3; 7 bases agree with TRBD1. The read ends 3 residues before the CDR3 terminus; that terminus is restored from the germline J gene. The CDR3 runs to 16 residues. The germline CDR1 and CDR2 sequences are MGHRA and YSYEKL.

Comment on this clone: The read gets to within 3 residues of the CDR3 end, and the germline J gene fills in the rest. The J gene is TRBJ1-3, the V gene TRBV29-1, with D perhaps TRBD1 (6 bases). V lost 4 bases and J lost 3, with 7 bases in between. CDR3 length: 12 amino acids. Looked up from germline, CDR1 is SQVTM and CDR2 is ANQGSEA. The CDR3 is CSVAGDGNTIYF. The DNA read from the CDR3 is TGCAGCGTTGCAGGGGATGGAAACACC.

As for this clone: The sequence runs out 3 residues before the end of the CDR3; the remainder is reconstructed from the germline J gene. The rearrangement links TRBV5-5 to TRBJ1-4; the match to TRBD1 covers 10 bases. The CDR3 is made up of 14 amino acids. V trimming: 4 bases; J trimming: 8 bases; junction bases outside the gene matches: 5. Germline-derived CDR1 and CDR2 are SGHKS and YYEKEE (reference sequence). This chain's CDR3 is CASSAEGQGEKLFF. The CDR3 DNA, read in part, is TGTGCCAGCAGCGCCGAGGGACAGGGGGAAAAA.

Concerning this clone: The read halts 3 residues ahead of the CDR3 end, with the missing end drawn from the germline J gene. V and J are TRBV7-2 and TRBJ1-4; 7 nucleotides line up with TRBD1. CDR1 is SGHTA, CDR2 FQGNSA, per germline. The CDR3 covers 13 residues. CDR3 in amino acids: CASEGARDSPLFF. Partial CDR3 DNA: TGTGCCAGCGAGGGGGCGAGGGATTCACCA.

As regards this clone: The CDR3 end falls 3 residues outside the read, so it is completed with the germline J gene. The rearrangement joins TRBV14 to TRBJ1-6; the D is unclear. CDR3 length: 15 residues. Germline V CDR1 and CDR2: SGHDN, FVKESK. Trimming cost V 3 bases and J 7 bases, with 13 bases left between them. CDR3 DNA (partial): TGTGCCAGCAGCCAGTACACCTTAAAGAATTCACCC. This encodes CASSQYTLKNSP. The full-length CDR3 reads as CASSQYTLKNSPLHF.

Incomplete CDR3 DNA: TGCAGTGCCCCCTCGTACACTGAA. It encodes CSAPSYTE. The full-length CDR3 reads as CSAPSYTEAFF. The chain uses TRBV20-1 and TRBJ1-1; D uncertain. The read ends 3 residues before the CDR3 terminus; that terminus is restored from the germline J gene. Germline V gene lookup returns CDR1 DFQATT and CDR2 SNEGSKA (reference sequence). The CDR3 sequence is 11 residues long. The germline V and J ends were trimmed by 6 bases and 3 bases, with 8 bases remaining between them.

About this clone: The read stops 3 residues short of the end of the CDR3; the missing end is completed from the germline J gene. The genes are TRBV5-1 and TRBJ1-1; 8 bases agree with TRBD1. J gave up 4 bases and V 1 base, and 0 bases lay outside the gene matches. The CDR3 consists of 13 residues. The germline V gene encodes CDR1 SGHRS and CDR2 YFSETQ. The covered CDR3 bases are TGCGCCAGCAGCTTGACAGGGGGCACTGAA. Amino acids: CASSLTGGTE. The full CDR3 sequence reads CASSLTGGTEAFF.